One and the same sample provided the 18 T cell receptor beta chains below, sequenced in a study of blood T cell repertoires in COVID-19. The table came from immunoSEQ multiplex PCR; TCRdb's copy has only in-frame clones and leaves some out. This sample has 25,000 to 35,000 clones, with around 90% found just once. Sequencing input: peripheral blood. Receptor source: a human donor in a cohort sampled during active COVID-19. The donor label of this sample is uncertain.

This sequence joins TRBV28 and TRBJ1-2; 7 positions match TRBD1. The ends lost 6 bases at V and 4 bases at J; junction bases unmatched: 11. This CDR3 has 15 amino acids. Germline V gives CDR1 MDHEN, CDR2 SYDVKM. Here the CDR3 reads CASSQGGGFIYGYTF. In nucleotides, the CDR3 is TGTGCCAGCAGCCAAGGGGGCGGTTTCATCTATGGCTACACCTTC.

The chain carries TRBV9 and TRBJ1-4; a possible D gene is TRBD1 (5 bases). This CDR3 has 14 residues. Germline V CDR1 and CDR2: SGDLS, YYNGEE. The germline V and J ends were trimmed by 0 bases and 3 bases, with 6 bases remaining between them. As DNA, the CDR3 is TGTGCCAGCAGCGTAGGGGGGGCTAATGAAAAACTGTTTTTT. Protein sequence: CASSVGGANEKLFF.

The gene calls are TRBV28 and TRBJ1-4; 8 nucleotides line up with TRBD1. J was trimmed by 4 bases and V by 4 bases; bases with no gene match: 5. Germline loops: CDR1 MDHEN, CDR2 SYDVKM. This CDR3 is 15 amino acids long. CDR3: CASSSQGAGNEKLFF. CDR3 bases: TGTGCCAGCAGTTCCCAGGGGGCTGGTAATGAAAAACTGTTTTTT.

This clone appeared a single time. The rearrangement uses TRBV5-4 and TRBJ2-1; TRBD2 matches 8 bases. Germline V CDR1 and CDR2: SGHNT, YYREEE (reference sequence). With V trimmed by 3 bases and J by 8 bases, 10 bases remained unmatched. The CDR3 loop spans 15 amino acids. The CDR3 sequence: CASSSFVAGIDEQFF. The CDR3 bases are TGTGCCAGCAGCTCCTTCGTAGCGGGAATCGATGAGCAGTTCTTC.

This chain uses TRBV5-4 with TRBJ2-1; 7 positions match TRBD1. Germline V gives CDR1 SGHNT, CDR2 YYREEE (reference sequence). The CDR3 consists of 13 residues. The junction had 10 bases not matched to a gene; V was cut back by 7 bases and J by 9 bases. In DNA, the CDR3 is TGTGCCAGCTGTGACAGGGCTGTCGGTGAGCAGTTCTTC. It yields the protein CASCDRAVGEQFF. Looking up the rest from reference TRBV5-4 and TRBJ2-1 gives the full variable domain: ETGVTQSPTHLIKTRGQQVTLRCSSQSGHNTVSWYQQALGQGPQFIFQYYREEENGRGNFPPRFSGLQFPNYSSELNVNALELDDSALYLCASCDRAVGEQFFGPGTRLTVL.

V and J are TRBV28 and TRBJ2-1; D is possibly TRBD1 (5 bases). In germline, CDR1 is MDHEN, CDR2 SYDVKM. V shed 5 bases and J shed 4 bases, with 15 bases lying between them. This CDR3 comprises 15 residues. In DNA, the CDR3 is TGTGCCAGCAGTCCTCTCAGGGCAATTTACAATGAGCAGTTCTTC. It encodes CASSPLRAIYNEQFF.

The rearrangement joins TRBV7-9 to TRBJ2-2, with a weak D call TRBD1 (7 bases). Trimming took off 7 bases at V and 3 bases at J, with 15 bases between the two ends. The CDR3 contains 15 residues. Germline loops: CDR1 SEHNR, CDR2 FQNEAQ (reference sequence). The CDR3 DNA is TGTGCCAGCAAGCAGCGCAGGGGGGACACCGGGGAGCTGTTTTTT. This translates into CASKQRRGDTGELFF.

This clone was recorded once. CDR3: CASSLQGNTEAFF. CDR3 coding DNA: TGCGCCAGCAGCTTACAGGGGAACACTGAAGCTTTCTTT. This chain uses TRBV5-1 with TRBJ1-1, with D possibly being TRBD1 (6 bases). Trimming stripped 2 bases from V and 1 base from J, with 6 bases between. The length of the CDR3 is 13 residues. The germline CDR1 and CDR2 sequences are SGHRS and YFSETQ.

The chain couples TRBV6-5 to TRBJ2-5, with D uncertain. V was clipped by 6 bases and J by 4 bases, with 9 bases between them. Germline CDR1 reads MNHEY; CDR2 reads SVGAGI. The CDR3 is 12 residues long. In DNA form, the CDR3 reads TGTGCCAGCAGAGATGGCATAGAGACCCAGTACTTC. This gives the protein CASRDGIETQYF.

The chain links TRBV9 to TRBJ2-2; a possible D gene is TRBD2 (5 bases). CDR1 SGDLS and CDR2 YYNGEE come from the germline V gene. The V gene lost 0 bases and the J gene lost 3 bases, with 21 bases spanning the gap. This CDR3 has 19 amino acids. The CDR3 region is CASSVGIIRENWDTGELFF. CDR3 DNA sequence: TGTGCCAGCAGCGTAGGTATCATAAGGGAGAATTGGGACACCGGGGAGCTGTTTTTT.

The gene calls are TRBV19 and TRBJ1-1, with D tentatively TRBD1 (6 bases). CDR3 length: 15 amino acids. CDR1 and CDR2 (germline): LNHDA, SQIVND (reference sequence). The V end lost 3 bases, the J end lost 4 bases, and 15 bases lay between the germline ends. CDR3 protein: CASSIPGGGGTEAFF. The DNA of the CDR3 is TGTGCCAGTAGTATCCCGGGGGGCGGCGGCACTGAAGCTTTCTTT.

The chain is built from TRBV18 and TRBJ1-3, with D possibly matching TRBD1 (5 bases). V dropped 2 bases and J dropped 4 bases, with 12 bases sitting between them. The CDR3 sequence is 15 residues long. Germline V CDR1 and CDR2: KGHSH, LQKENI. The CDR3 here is CASSPFAGLGNTIYF. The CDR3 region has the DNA TGTGCCAGCTCACCATTCGCAGGGCTGGGAAACACCATATATTTT.

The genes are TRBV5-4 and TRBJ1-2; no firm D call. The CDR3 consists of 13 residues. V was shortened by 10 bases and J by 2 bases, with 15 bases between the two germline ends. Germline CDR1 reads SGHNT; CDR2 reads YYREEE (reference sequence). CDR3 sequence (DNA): TGTGCCGCGGGCCGCATGAGGAACTATGGCTACACCTTC. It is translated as CAAGRMRNYGYTF.

CDR3 sequence reads: CASSQAFSGRLSYNEQFF. The CDR3 DNA follows: TGTGCCAGCAGCCAAGCGTTTAGCGGGAGGTTGTCCTACAATGAGCAGTTCTTC. The chain employs TRBV3-1 (or the pseudogene TRBV3-2) and TRBJ2-1, with 10 bases matching TRBD2. Germline V CDR1 and CDR2: LGHDT, YNNKEL (reference sequence). The length of the CDR3 is 18 residues. V trimming: 1 base; J trimming: 1 base; junction bases outside the gene matches: 7.

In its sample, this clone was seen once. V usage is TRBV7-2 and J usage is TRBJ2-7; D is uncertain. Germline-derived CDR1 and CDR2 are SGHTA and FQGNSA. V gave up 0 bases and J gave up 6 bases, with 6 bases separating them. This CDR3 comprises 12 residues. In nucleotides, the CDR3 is TGTGCCAGCAGCTTAGCGGCTCGCGAGCAGTACTTC. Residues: CASSLAAREQYF.

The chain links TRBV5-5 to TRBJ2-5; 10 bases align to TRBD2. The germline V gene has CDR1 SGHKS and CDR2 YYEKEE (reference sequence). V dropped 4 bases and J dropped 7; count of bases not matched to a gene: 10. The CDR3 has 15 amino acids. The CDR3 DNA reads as TGTGCCAGCAGCACCGGGACTAGCGTGGGCGGGACCCAGTACTTC. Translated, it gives CASSTGTSVGGTQYF.

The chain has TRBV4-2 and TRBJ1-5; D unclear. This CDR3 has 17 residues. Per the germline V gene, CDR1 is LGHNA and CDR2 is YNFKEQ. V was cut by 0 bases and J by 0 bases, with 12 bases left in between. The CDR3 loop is CASSQDSEGYSNQPQHF. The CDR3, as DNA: TGTGCCAGCAGCCAAGATTCGGAGGGATATAGCAATCAGCCCCAGCATTTT.

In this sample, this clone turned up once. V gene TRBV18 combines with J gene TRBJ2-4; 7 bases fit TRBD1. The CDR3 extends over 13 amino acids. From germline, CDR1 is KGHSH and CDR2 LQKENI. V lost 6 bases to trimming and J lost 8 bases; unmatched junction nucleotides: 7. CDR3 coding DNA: TGTGCCAGCTCGCAGGGGGAGAGGGACATTCAGTACTTC. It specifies CASSQGERDIQYF.